This TCR beta chain was found in a study of blood T cell repertoires in COVID-19. Overall study context: The United States, Italy and Spain provided the acute and convalescent COVID-19 samples. T cells, B-cell-depleted T cells, or PBMCs provided the cDNA or gDNA that served as material.

Cohorts were determined from participant-reported clinical history. In the original analysis: The authors estimated nucleated cell counts from reference gene primer amplification. Clones were read by immunoSEQ multiplex PCR, and TCRdb kept only the in-frame ones, dropping some. D and trimming come from the DNA, and the V and J calls and clone size come from that table. Here the sample spans about 220,000 clones, 75% to 90% being singletons. The length of the CDR3 is 15 residues. The germline CDR1 and CDR2 sequences are LNHDA and SQIVND (reference sequence). V lost 4 bases and J lost 0, with 12 bases in between.

What was sequenced was PBMCs or T cells enriched from blood (not recorded which). The receptor's source is a woman under 30 in a cohort exposed to, infected with or recovered from COVID-19 (not recorded which). The gene calls are TRBV19 and TRBJ1-1; tentative D call: TRBD1 (6 bases). CDR3 amino acids: CASSTGVLMNTEAFF. In DNA, the CDR3 is TGTGCCAGTAGTACAGGGGTCCTGATGAACACTGAAGCTTTCTTT.